The present TCR beta chain was sequenced within a study of cytomegalovirus exposure and HLA in healthy donors. The study, taken as a whole, reports: It was likely that a cluster of highly shared sequence variants was a sequencing artifact. The study labeled 170 or so TCR beta chains cytomegalovirus-associated. With further analysis later on, most CMV-associated TCR beta chains appeared HLA-restricted.

In the PCR, 60 Vbeta and 13 Jbeta primers were used. Per the original methods: A later analysis tallied tens of millions of unique TCR beta chains, some 10 million of them shared. The assay was immunoSEQ multiplex PCR, and TCRdb's table has in-frame clones only and misses some. V, J and clone size are taken as reported in that table, and D and trimming were inferred from the DNA itself. The data show around 50,000 clones, roughly 53% seen once. With regard to this clone: What it binds is not known.

The CDR3 contains 12 residues. Trimming shortened V by 3 bases and J by 4 bases, and 7 bases separated the two germline ends. The V gene's germline CDR1 is KGHSH and CDR2 LQKENI. The sample was PBMCs. The clonotype comes from a human donor in good health. The chain combines TRBV18 with TRBJ2-7; D might be TRBD2 (6 bases). The CDR3 sequence: CASSPGGYEQYF. The CDR3 DNA follows: TGTGCCAGCTCACCGGGGGGTTACGAGCAGTACTTC.